One and the same sample provided the 30 T cell receptor beta chains below, sequenced in a study of blood T cells in healthy people across ages. It was with a sample-barcoded 5' primer and a J-beta primer mix that a second PCR of roughly 6 to 12 cycles was run. One entry per CDR3 protein results from TCRdb running MiXCR on the 5' RACE reads. The table has 1.4 million or so distinct CDR3 sequences, less than 45% seen once. The sample comprised blood. These receptors came from a woman aged 18-29 years in good health.

Concerning this clonotype itself: Since a much larger clone is just one base distant, this may be a read error. J is TRBJ1-1 and V is TRBV5-1; TRBD1 aligns across 7 bases. This CDR3 contains 15 residues. With V trimmed by 3 bases and J by 5 bases, 10 bases remained unmatched. Germline CDR1 is SGHRS and CDR2 is YFSETQ. The CDR3 protein is CASSSWTGFRTEAFF. In DNA form, the CDR3 reads TGCGCCAGCAGCTCCTGGACAGGTTTCAGAACTGAAGCTTTCTTT.

This chain uses TRBV12-3 or TRBV12-4 with TRBJ1-4; TRBD1 is a possible D gene (5 bases). This CDR3 contains 15 residues. Between the trimmed V and J ends, which lost 5 bases and 8 bases, there was a span of 18 bases. The DNA for the CDR3 is TGTGCCAGCAGTGTCCGGGGGGACGGAAGGGAAAAACTGTTTTTT. It yields the protein CASSVRGDGREKLFF.

This clonotype was seen repeatedly, ten times or more. The chain carries TRBV27 and TRBJ2-1; 7 bases map to TRBD1. The V gene end was trimmed by 6 bases and the J gene end by 0 bases; junction bases not matched to a gene: 5. Germline V lookup: CDR1 MNHEY, CDR2 SMNVEV (reference sequence). The CDR3 has 15 residues. CDR3 in DNA: TGTGCCAGCAGCGCCGGGACAGTCTCCTACAATGAGCAGTTCTTC. It codes for CASSAGTVSYNEQFF.

This clonotype was observed a handful of times. The CDR3 nucleotides read TGTGCCAGCAATACCGGGCCCTTCGACGAGCAGTACTTC. Translation gives CASNTGPFDEQYF. The V call is TRBV6-1, the J call TRBJ2-7; D not certain. Per germline, CDR1 MNHNS and CDR2 SASEGT. The V end was cut by 7 bases, the J end by 5 bases, with 15 bases between. The CDR3 has 13 residues.

CDR3 nucleotides: TGCGCCAGCAGTTTTGTTGGGGAGCAAACTGAAGCTTTCTTT. Amino acid sequence: CASSFVGEQTEAFF. This chain uses TRBV5-1 with TRBJ1-1; D not certain. The ends were cut back, 5 bases at V and 5 bases at J, with 16 bases in the middle. Per the germline V gene, CDR1 is SGHRS and CDR2 is YFSETQ. This CDR3 is 14 amino acids long.

This clonotype was observed a handful of times. This chain links TRBV6-5 with TRBJ1-4; TRBD1 is a possible D gene (6 bases). Trimming pared 4 bases from V and 6 bases from J, leaving 15 bases between. Germline CDR1 MNHEY, CDR2 SVGAGI. The CDR3 covers 15 residues. CDR3 in amino acids: CASSSWGQGDEKLFF. The CDR3 bases are TGTGCCAGCAGTTCTTGGGGGCAAGGTGATGAAAAACTGTTTTTT.

The V call is TRBV7-2, the J call TRBJ1-2; D is uncertain. V lost 5 bases, J lost 4 bases, and 11 bases lay in between. The germline CDR1 and CDR2 sequences are SGHTA and FQGNSA. This CDR3 spans 13 amino acids. DNA for the CDR3: TGTGCCAGCAGCGTGGTGATGCGCTATGGCTACACCTTC. Its translation is CASSVVMRYGYTF.

The CDR3 sequence is CASSYLPGSSYNEQFF. CDR3 DNA: TGTGCCAGCAGTTACCTCCCGGGGAGTTCCTACAATGAGCAGTTCTTC. The chain couples TRBV6-5 to TRBJ2-1; TRBD2 is a possible D gene (5 bases). CDR3 length: 16 residues. The V and J ends lost 2 bases and 1 base respectively, with 12 bases between them. Germline V gene lookup returns CDR1 MNHEY and CDR2 SVGAGI.

About this clonotype: A read error may account for a junction end that differs from germline. The rearrangement links TRBV7-9 to TRBJ2-1; TRBD2 aligns across 10 bases. Germline-derived CDR1 and CDR2 are SEHNR and FQNEAQ (reference sequence). This CDR3 has 19 residues. The CDR3 sequence is CASRAGLAEKVGSYNKQFF. The DNA of the CDR3 is TGTGCCAGCAGGGCCGGACTAGCGGAGAAGGTGGGCTCCTACAATAAGCAGTTCTTC. The full variable domain, completed using reference TRBV7-9 and TRBJ2-1, is DTGVSQNPRHKITKRGQNVTFRCDPISEHNRLYWYRQTLGQGPEFLTYFQNEAQLEKSRLLSDRFSAERPKGSFSTLEIQRTEQGDSAMYLCASRAGLAEKVGSYNKQFFGPGTRLTVL.

V and J are TRBV30 and TRBJ2-3, with 10 bases identical to TRBD2. This CDR3 contains 19 residues. Germline CDR1 GTSNPN, CDR2 SVGIG (reference sequence). Trimming took 4 bases from V and 0 from J; bases not matched to a gene: 16. In nucleotides, the CDR3 is TGTGCCTGGAACGGGGGAAGCGGGGGGGGGATCCGTAGCACAGATACGCAGTATTTT. It codes for CAWNGGSGGGIRSTDTQYF.

The sample holds one count of this clonotype. This chain uses TRBV28 with TRBJ2-1, with TRBD2 matching 11 bases. Germline loops: CDR1 MDHEN, CDR2 SYDVKM. V was clipped by 5 bases and J by 4 bases; unmatched bases: 10. This CDR3 is 17 amino acids long. As DNA, the CDR3 is TGTGCCAGCAGTCGCGGACTAGCGGGCGCCCTTTACAATGAGCAGTTCTTC. Translated, it gives CASSRGLAGALYNEQFF.

In this sample, this clonotype turned up many times. This sequence joins TRBV5-1 and TRBJ2-7, with D perhaps being TRBD1 or TRBD2 (5 bases each). This CDR3 contains 15 residues. Trimming stripped 4 bases from V and 0 bases from J, with 14 bases between. Looked up from germline, CDR1 is SGHRS and CDR2 is YFSETQ. CDR3 region: CASSVTGGRSYEQYF. The CDR3 nucleotides are TGCGCCAGCAGCGTCACAGGCGGGCGCTCCTACGAGCAGTACTTC.

The chain has TRBV12-3 or TRBV12-4 and TRBJ2-2; 12 bases align to TRBD2. The CDR3 extends over 15 amino acids. V dropped 5 bases and J dropped 6; count of bases not matched to a gene: 4. The CDR3 is CASSRLAGGAGELFF. As DNA, the CDR3 is TGTGCCAGCAGTCGCCTAGCGGGAGGGGCCGGGGAGCTGTTTTTT.

Note on this clonotype: One junction end disagrees with the germline gene, perhaps due to a read error. CDR3 loop: CAIGEQGVGYTF. The CDR3 bases are TGTGCCATCGGTGAACAGGGAGTCGGCTACACCTTC. The V and J genes are TRBV10-3 and TRBJ1-2, with a tentative D call TRBD1 (6 bases). Germline values: CDR1 ENHRY, CDR2 SYGVKD. This CDR3 region has 12 residues.

This clonotype was counted between two and nine times. The rearrangement links TRBV20-1 to TRBJ2-5, with D uncertain. The CDR3 totals 16 residues. The germline V and J ends were trimmed by 0 bases and 0 bases, with 14 bases remaining between them. CDR1 is DFQATT and CDR2 is SNEGSKA in the germline V gene (reference sequence). CDR3 nucleotide sequence: TGCAGTGCTAGAGATTATTTAGCTATGTACCAAGAGACCCAGTACTTC. The encoded protein is CSARDYLAMYQETQYF.

This rearrangement joins TRBV12-3 or TRBV12-4 to TRBJ1-2; 9 positions match TRBD1. V gave up 3 bases and J gave up 7 bases; unmatched junction bases: 6. There are 14 residues in the CDR3. CDR3 protein: CASSLGQGEVGYTF. DNA for the CDR3: TGTGCCAGCAGTTTGGGACAGGGCGAAGTTGGCTACACCTTC.

This clonotype was seen at least ten times. The chain has TRBV6-5 and TRBJ1-5, with D possibly matching TRBD1 (6 bases). V was cut by 0 bases and J by 2 bases, with 8 bases left in between. The germline gives CDR1 MNHEY, CDR2 SVGAGI. This CDR3 contains 15 residues. DNA of the CDR3: TGTGCCAGCAGTTACTCGAACAGGGGCAATCAGCCCCAGCATTTT. Its translation: CASSYSNRGNQPQHF.

The V gene is TRBV4-1, the J gene TRBJ2-1, with no clear D. In germline, CDR1 is MGHRA, CDR2 YSYEKL. V lost 0 bases, J lost 6 bases, and 12 bases lay in between. The CDR3 spans 15 residues. The CDR3: CASSQDPPEVNEQFF. DNA of the CDR3: TGCGCCAGCAGCCAAGATCCCCCCGAGGTCAATGAGCAGTTCTTC.

This clonotype was recorded a few times. This chain links TRBV4-1 with TRBJ1-6; TRBD1 aligns across 8 bases. J lost 5 bases, V lost 3 bases, and 3 bases had no gene match. The CDR3 consists of 15 residues. Germline V lookup: CDR1 MGHRA, CDR2 YSYEKL. CDR3 sequence: CASSQGQAHNSPLHF. CDR3 sequence (DNA): TGCGCCAGCAGCCAGGGACAGGCCCATAATTCACCCCTCCACTTT.

The rearrangement links TRBV3-1 to TRBJ1-1; no firm D call. The CDR3 runs to 13 residues. The V end was cut by 7 bases, the J end by 6 bases, with 15 bases between. Germline-derived CDR1 and CDR2 are LGHDT and YNNKEL (reference sequence). This chain's CDR3 is CASTLTGRAEAFF. The CDR3 DNA is TGTGCCAGCACTCTAACGGGAAGGGCTGAAGCTTTCTTT.

This clonotype has more than one count but fewer than ten. The chain couples TRBV20-1 to TRBJ1-1; a weak D match, TRBD1 (5 bases). The germline V and J ends were trimmed by 1 base and 2 bases, with 11 bases remaining between them. Germline lookup yields CDR1 DFQATT and CDR2 SNEGSKA (reference sequence). This CDR3 has 14 amino acids. The DNA for the CDR3 is TGCAGTGCTAGAGTAGGGGTGAGAAACACTGAAGCTTTCTTT. Protein sequence: CSARVGVRNTEAFF.

The chain joins TRBV6-1 to TRBJ1-2, with D maybe TRBD1 (5 bases). The germline CDR1 and CDR2 sequences are MNHNS and SASEGT. This CDR3 comprises 13 residues. V was pared by 7 bases and J by 6 bases, with 15 bases between. The CDR3 here is CASTGTVGDGYTF. DNA for the CDR3: TGTGCCAGCACCGGGACGGTCGGCGATGGCTACACCTTC.

This clonotype occurred a few times. The chain is built from TRBV7-2 and TRBJ1-2; tentatively, D is TRBD1 (5 bases). This CDR3 region has 16 residues. Germline assignment: CDR1 SGHTA and CDR2 FQGNSA. Trimming cost V 1 base and J 0 bases, with 12 bases left between them. The CDR3 bases are TGTGCCAGCAGCTTAGAGCGGGGCAGTGCTAACTATGGCTACACCTTC. It translates to CASSLERGSANYGYTF.

This clonotype was detected once. The chain couples TRBV12-3 or TRBV12-4 to TRBJ2-5; D gene unclear. Gene TRBJ2-7 matches the end of the DNA better, so the J call may be wrong. CDR3 size: 15 residues. CDR3 region: CATRFTIGESYEQYF. CDR3 coding DNA: TGTGCCACCCGATTCACGATTGGGGAATCCTACGAGCAGTACTTC.

The V call is TRBV12-3 or TRBV12-4, the J call TRBJ1-2; D is uncertain. This CDR3 comprises 14 residues. Trimming left V 3 bases short and J 2 bases short, with 10 bases between. The CDR3 reads CASSFADRNYGYTF. The CDR3 DNA sequence: TGTGCCAGCAGTTTTGCGGACCGAAACTATGGCTACACCTTC.

The chain combines TRBV3-1 with TRBJ1-2; the D is unclear. From germline, CDR1 is LGHDT and CDR2 YNNKEL (reference sequence). This CDR3 has 12 residues. V was trimmed by 5 bases and J by 8 bases, leaving 12 bases between them. CDR3 amino acids: CASSIRQFGYTF. As DNA, the CDR3 is TGTGCCAGCAGCATCCGACAATTCGGCTACACCTTC. Filled out from reference TRBV3-1 and TRBJ1-2, the complete variable domain reads DTAVSQTPKYLVTQMGNDKSIKCEQNLGHDTMYWYKQDSKKFLKIMFSYNNKELIINETVPNRFSPKSPDKAHLNLHINSLELGDSAVYFCASSIRQFGYTFGSGTRLTVV.

This clonotype showed up just once. The chain is built from TRBV5-1 and TRBJ2-5, with D uncertain. Trimming left V 0 bases short and J 4 bases short, with 10 bases between. The CDR3 contains 14 residues. Germline V gene sequence: CDR1 SGHRS, CDR2 YFSETQ. For the CDR3, the DNA is TGCGCCAGCAGCTTGGGGTCAGACGCAGAGACCCAGTACTTC. Translated, it gives CASSLGSDAETQYF.

The gene calls are TRBV9 and TRBJ2-3; 8 positions match TRBD2. The CDR3 extends over 18 amino acids. Germline V gives CDR1 SGDLS, CDR2 YYNGEE. Losses at the gene ends were 0 bases for V and 1 base for J; bases not matched to a gene: 10. CDR3 sequence (DNA): TGTGCCAGCAGCGTAGGAAGGTCTAGCGGGCACCGCACAGATACGCAGTATTTT. Its translation is CASSVGRSSGHRTDTQYF.

This rearrangement joins TRBV20-1 to TRBJ2-5; perhaps D is TRBD1 or TRBD2 (6 bases each). The CDR3 is 15 residues long. Germline CDR1 DFQATT, CDR2 SNEGSKA (reference sequence). Trimming pared 2 bases from V and 3 bases from J, leaving 16 bases between. CDR3 in amino acids: CSARRGWGAEETQYF. CDR3 bases: TGCAGTGCTAGAAGGGGCTGGGGGGCCGAAGAGACCCAGTACTTC.

The gene calls are TRBV7-9 and TRBJ1-1, with no clear D. V lost 4 bases, J lost 6 bases, and 9 bases lay in between. CDR1 and CDR2 from the germline V gene are SEHNR and FQNEAQ (reference sequence). The CDR3 has 12 residues. The CDR3 bases are TGTGCCAGCAGCTACCCGACCGCTGAAGCTTTCTTT. Its translation: CASSYPTAEAFF. Supplemented by reference TRBV7-9 and TRBJ1-1, the full variable domain reads DTGVSQNPRHKITKRGQNVTFRCDPISEHNRLYWYRQTLGQGPEFLTYFQNEAQLEKSRLLSDRFSAERPKGSFSTLEIQRTEQGDSAMYLCASSYPTAEAFFGQGTRLTVV.